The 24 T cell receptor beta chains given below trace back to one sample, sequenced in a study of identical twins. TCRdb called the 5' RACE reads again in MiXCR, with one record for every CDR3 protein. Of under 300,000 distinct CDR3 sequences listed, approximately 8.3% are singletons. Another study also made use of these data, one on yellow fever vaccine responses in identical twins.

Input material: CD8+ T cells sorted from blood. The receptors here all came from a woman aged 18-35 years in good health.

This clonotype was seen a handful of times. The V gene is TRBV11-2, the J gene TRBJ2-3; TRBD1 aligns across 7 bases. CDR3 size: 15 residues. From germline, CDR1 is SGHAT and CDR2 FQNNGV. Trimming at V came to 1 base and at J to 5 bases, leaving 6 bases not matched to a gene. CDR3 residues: CASSLGGTDIDTQYF. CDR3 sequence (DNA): TGTGCCAGCAGCTTAGGAGGGACAGATATAGATACGCAGTATTTT.

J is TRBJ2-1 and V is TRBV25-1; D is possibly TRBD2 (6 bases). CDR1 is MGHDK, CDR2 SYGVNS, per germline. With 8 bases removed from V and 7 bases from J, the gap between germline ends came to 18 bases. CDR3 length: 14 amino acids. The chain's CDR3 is CASQDSSGGNEQFF. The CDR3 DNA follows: TGTGCCAGCCAAGACTCCTCTGGGGGGAATGAGCAGTTCTTC. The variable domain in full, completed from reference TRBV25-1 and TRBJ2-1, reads EADIYQTPRYLVIGTGKKITLECSQTMGHDKMYWYQQDPGMELHLIHYSYGVNSTEKGDLSSESTVSRIRTEHFPLTLESARPSHTSQYLCASQDSSGGNEQFFGPGTRLTVL.

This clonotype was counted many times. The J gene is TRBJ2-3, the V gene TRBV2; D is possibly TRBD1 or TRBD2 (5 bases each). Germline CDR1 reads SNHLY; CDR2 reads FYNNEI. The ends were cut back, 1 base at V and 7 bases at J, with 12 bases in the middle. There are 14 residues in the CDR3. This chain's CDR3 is CASSEGTGGNTQYF. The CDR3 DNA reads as TGTGCCAGCAGTGAAGGGACTGGGGGAAATACGCAGTATTTT. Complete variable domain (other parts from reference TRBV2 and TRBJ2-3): EPEVTQTPSHQVTQMGQEVILRCVPISNHLYFYWYRQILGQKVEFLVSFYNNEISEKSEIFDDQFSVERPDGSNFTLKIRSTKLEDSAMYFCASSEGTGGNTQYFGPGTRLTVL.

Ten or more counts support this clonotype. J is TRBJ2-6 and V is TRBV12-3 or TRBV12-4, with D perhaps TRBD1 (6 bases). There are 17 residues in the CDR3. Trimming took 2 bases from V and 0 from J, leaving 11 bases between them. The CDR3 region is CASSLTGTLSGANVLTF. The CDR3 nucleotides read TGTGCCAGCAGTTTAACAGGGACCCTCTCTGGGGCCAACGTCCTGACTTTC.

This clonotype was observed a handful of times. The CDR3 sequence: CASGYPGSVNEQFF. CDR3 DNA: TGCGCCAGCGGCTATCCCGGGAGTGTTAATGAGCAGTTCTTC. This sequence joins TRBV4-1 and TRBJ2-1; a weak D match, TRBD2 (6 bases). The germline gives CDR1 MGHRA, CDR2 YSYEKL. V was pared by 8 bases and J by 7 bases, with 18 bases between. This CDR3 is 14 amino acids long.

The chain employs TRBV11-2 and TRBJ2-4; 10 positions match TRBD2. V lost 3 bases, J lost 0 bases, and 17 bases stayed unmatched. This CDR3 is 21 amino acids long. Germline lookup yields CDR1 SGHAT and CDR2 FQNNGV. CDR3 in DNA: TGTGCCAGCAGCTTCGGGGGGCACCTTAGCGGGAGGCCCTTAGCCAAAAACATTCAGTACTTC. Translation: CASSFGGHLSGRPLAKNIQYF. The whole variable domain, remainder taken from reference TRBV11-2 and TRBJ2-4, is EAGVAQSPRYKIIEKRQSVAFWCNPISGHATLYWYQQILGQGPKLLIQFQNNGVVDDSQLPKDRFSAERLKGVDSTLKIQPAKLEDSAVYLCASSFGGHLSGRPLAKNIQYFGAGTRLSVL.

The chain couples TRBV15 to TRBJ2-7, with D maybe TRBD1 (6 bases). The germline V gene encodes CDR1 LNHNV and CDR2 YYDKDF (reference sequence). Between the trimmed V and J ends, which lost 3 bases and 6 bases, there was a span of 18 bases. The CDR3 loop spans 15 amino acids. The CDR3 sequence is CATSSFVGQFGEQYF. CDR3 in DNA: TGTGCCACCAGCAGTTTCGTAGGACAGTTCGGCGAGCAGTACTTC.

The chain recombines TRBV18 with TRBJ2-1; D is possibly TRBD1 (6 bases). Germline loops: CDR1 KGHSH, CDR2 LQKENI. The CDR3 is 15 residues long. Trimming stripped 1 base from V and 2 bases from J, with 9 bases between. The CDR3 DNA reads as TGTGCCAGCTCACCACTAAGGGACACCTACAATGAGCAGTTCTTC. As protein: CASSPLRDTYNEQFF.

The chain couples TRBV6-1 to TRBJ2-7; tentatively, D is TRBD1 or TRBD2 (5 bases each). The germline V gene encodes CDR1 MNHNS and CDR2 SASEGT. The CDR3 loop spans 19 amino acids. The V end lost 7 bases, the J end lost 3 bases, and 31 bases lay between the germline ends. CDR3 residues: CASTVGVGVGSVRDYEQYF. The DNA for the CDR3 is TGTGCCAGCACCGTGGGGGTAGGCGTCGGCTCGGTCAGAGACTACGAGCAGTACTTC.

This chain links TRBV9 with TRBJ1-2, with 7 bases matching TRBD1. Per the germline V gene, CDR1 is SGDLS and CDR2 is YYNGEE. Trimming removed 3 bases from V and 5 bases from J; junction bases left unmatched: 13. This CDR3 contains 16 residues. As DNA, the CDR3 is TGTGCCAGCAGCGGAACCGGGACAGACTCTAGGTATGGCTACACCTTC. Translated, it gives CASSGTGTDSRYGYTF.

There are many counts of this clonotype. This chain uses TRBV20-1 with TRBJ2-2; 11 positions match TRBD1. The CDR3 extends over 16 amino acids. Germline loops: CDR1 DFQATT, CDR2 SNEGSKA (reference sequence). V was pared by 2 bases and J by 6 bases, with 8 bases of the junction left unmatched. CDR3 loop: CSARPPGQGDAGELFF. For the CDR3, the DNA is TGCAGTGCTAGACCTCCGGGACAGGGGGACGCCGGGGAGCTGTTTTTT.

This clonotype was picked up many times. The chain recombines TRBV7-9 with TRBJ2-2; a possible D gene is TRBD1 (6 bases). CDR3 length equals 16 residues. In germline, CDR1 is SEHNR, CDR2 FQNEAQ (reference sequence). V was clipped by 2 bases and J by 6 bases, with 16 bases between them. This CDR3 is CASSLTGRSRAGELFF. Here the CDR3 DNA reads TGTGCCAGCAGCTTAACAGGGCGATCAAGAGCCGGGGAGCTGTTTTTT.

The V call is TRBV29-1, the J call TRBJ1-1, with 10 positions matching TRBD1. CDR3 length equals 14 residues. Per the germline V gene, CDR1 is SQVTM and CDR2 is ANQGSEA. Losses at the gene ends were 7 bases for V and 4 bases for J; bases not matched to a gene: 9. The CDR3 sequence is CSGLTDRGITEAFF. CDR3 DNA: TGCAGCGGCCTAACGGACAGGGGGATCACTGAAGCTTTCTTT.

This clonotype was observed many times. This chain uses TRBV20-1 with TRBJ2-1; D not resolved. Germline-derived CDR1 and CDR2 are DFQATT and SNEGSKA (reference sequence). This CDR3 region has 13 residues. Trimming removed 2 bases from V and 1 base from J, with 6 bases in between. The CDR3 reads CSARQVSYNEQFF. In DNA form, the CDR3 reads TGCAGTGCTAGACAGGTATCCTACAATGAGCAGTTCTTC.

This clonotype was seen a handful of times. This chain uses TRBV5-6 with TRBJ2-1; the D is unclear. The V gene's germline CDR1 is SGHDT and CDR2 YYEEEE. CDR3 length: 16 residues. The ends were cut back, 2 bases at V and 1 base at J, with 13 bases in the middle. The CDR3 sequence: CASSFSAVKSYNEQFF. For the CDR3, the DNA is TGTGCCAGCAGCTTTTCGGCGGTCAAGTCCTACAATGAGCAGTTCTTC.

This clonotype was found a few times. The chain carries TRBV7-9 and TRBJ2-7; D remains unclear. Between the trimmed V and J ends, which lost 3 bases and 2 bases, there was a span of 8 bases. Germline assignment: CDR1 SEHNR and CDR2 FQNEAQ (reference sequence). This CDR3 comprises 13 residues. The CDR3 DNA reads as TGTGCCAGCAGCTTTACAGATACCTACGAGCAGTACTTC. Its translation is CASSFTDTYEQYF.

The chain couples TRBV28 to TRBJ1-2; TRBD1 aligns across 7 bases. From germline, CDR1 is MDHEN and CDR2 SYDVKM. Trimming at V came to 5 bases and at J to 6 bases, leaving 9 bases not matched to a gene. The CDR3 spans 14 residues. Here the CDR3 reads CASSPALGTDGYTF. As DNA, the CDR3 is TGTGCCAGCAGTCCAGCACTTGGGACAGATGGCTACACCTTC.

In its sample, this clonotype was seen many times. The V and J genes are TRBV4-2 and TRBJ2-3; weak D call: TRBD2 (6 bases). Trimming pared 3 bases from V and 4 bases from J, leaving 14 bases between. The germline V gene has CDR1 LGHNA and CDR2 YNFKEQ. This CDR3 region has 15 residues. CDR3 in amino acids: CASSQNRGTADTQYF. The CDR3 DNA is TGTGCCAGCAGCCAGAACCGCGGGACGGCAGATACGCAGTATTTT.

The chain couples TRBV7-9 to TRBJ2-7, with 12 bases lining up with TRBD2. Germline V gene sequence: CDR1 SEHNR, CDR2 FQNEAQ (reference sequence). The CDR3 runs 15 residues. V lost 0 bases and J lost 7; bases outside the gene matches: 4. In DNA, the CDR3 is TGTGCCAGCAGCTTAGCGCTAGCGGGAGGGTCGGAGCAGTACTTC. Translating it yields CASSLALAGGSEQYF.

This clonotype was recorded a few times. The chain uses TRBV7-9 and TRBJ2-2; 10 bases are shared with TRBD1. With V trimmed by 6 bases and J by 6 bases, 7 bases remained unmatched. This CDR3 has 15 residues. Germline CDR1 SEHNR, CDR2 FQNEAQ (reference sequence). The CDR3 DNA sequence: TGTGCCAGCAGGGATCGACAGGGGGCATCCGGGGAGCTGTTTTTT. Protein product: CASRDRQGASGELFF.

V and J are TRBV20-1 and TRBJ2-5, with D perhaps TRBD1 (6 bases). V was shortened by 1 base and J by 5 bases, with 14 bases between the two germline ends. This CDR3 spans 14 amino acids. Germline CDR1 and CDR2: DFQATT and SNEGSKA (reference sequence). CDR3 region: CSARVLGGLETQYF. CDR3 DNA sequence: TGCAGTGCTAGAGTTCTTGGGGGCTTGGAGACCCAGTACTTC.

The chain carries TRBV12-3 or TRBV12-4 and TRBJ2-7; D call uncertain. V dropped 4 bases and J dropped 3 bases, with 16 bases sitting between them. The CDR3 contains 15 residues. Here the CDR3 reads CASSSPRTYDYEQYF. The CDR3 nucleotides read TGTGCCAGCAGTTCTCCCAGGACGTACGACTACGAGCAGTACTTC.

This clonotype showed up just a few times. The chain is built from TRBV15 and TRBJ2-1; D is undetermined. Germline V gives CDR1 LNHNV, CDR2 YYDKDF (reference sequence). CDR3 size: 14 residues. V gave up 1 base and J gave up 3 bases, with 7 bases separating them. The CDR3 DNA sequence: TGTGCCACCAGCAGAGTTCGAGGCTACAATGAGCAGTTCTTC. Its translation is CATSRVRGYNEQFF.

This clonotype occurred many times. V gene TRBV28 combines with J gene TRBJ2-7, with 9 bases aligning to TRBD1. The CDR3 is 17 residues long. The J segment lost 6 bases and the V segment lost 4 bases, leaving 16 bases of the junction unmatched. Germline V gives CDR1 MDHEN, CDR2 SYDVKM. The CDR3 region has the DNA TGTGCCAGCAGTTCACTTCAAACCCCCGGACAGGGGAGCGAGCAGTACTTC. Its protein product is CASSSLQTPGQGSEQYF.